Sequencing of this T cell receptor beta chain was carried out in a study of cytomegalovirus exposure and HLA in healthy donors. Here immunoSEQ multiplex PCR was the method, and the copy in TCRdb shows in-frame clones only, minus some. The table has 200,000 to 250,000 clones, 80% to 95% seen once. Trimming shortened V by 11 bases and J by 13 bases, and 20 bases separated the two germline ends. Germline V gives CDR1 LNHDA, CDR2 SQIVND (reference sequence). The CDR3 runs 12 residues. This clone has a handful of counts. The rearrangement links TRBV19 to TRBJ2-2, with D possibly being TRBD1 or TRBD2 (6 bases each). Sequencing was performed on PBMCs. The clonotype comes from a woman aged 18-29 years in good health and CMV-seronegative. The CDR3 nucleotides are TGTGCCTCAAGTATAGGGGGTAGCGGGCTGTTTTTT. Translating it yields CASSIGGSGLFF.